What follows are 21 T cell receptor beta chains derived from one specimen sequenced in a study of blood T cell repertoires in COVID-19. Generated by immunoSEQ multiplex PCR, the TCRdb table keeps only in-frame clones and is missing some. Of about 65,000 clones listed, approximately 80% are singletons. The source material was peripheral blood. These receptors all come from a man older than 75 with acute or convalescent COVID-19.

CDR3 loop: CASSSTGNSPLHF. The CDR3 nucleotides read TGTGCCAGCAGCTCCACAGGGAACTCACCCCTCCACTTT. The V call is TRBV7-2, the J call TRBJ1-6; maybe TRBD1 (6 bases). The CDR3 runs 13 residues. CDR1 and CDR2 (germline): SGHTA, FQGNSA. V lost 4 bases to trimming and J lost 10 bases, with 11 bases between them.

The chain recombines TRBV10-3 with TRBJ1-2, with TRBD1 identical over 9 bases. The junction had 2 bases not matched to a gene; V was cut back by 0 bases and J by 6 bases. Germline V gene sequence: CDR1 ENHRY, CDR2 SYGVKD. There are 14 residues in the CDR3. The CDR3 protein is CAISESGDRDGYTF. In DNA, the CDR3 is TGTGCCATCAGTGAGTCGGGGGACAGGGATGGCTACACCTTC.

DNA for the CDR3: TGTGCCAGCAGCTTGGTTAGCGGGGAAAACTACGAGCAGTACTTC. Protein sequence: CASSLVSGENYEQYF. This chain joins TRBV7-8 and TRBJ2-7; 8 bases are a match to TRBD2. CDR3 length: 15 amino acids. Germline CDR1 and CDR2: SGHVS and FQNEAQ. Trimming removed 3 bases from V and 3 bases from J; junction bases left unmatched: 7.

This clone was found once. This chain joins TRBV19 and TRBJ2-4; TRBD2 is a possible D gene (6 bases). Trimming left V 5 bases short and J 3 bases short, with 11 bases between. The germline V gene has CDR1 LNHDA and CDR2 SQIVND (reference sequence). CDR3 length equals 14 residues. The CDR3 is CASSSRGGKNIQYF. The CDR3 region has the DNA TGTGCCAGTAGTTCTCGGGGAGGCAAAAACATTCAGTACTTC.

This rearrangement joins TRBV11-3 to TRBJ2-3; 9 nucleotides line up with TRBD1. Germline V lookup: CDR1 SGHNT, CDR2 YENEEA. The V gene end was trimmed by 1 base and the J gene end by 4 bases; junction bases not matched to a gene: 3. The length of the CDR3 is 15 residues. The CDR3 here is CASSLGQGESDTQYF. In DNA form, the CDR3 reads TGTGCCAGCAGCTTAGGACAGGGGGAATCAGATACGCAGTATTTT.

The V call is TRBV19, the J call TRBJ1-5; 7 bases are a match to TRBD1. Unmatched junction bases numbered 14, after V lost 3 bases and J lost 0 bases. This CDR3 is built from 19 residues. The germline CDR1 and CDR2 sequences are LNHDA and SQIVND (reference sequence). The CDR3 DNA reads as TGTGCCAGTAGTATTTATCCAAGGACAGGAAGCATTAGCAATCAGCCCCAGCATTTT. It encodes CASSIYPRTGSISNQPQHF.

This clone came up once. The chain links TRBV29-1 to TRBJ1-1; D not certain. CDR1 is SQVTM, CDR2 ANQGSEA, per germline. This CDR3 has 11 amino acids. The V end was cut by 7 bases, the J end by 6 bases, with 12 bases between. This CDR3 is CSGGSRAEAFF. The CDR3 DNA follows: TGCAGCGGCGGCTCCCGGGCTGAAGCTTTCTTT.

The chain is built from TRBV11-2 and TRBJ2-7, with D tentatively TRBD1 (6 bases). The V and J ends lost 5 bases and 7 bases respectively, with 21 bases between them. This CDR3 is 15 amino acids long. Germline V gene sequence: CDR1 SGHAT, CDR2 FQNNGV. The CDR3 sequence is CASSVSWTDTEEQYF. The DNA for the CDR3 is TGTGCCAGCAGCGTCTCCTGGACAGACACGGAAGAGCAGTACTTC.

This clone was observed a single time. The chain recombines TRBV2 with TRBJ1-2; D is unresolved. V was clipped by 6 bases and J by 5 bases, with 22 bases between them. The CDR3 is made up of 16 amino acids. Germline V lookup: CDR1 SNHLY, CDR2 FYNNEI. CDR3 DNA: TGTGCCAGCAGGAGGGCAGGAGAGGAAGCGGGGTATGGCTACACCTTC. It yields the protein CASRRAGEEAGYGYTF. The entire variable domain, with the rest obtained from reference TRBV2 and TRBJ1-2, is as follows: EPEVTQTPSHQVTQMGQEVILRCVPISNHLYFYWYRQILGQKVEFLVSFYNNEISEKSEIFDDQFSVERPDGSNFTLKIRSTKLEDSAMYFCASRRAGEEAGYGYTFGSGTRLTVV.

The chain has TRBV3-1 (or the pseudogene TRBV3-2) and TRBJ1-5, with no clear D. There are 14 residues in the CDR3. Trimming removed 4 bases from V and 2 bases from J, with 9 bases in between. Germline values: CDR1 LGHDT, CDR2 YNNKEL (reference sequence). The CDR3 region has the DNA TGTGCCAGCAGCCCCGGGAGGCGCAATCAGCCCCAGCATTTT. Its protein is CASSPGRRNQPQHF.

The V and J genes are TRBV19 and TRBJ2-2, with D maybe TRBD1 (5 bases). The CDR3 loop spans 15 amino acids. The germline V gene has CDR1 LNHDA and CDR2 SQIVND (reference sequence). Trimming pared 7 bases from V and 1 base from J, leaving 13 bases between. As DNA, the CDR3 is TGTGCCAGTACCCGCGACGACAGGAACACCGGGGAGCTGTTTTTT. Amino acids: CASTRDDRNTGELFF.

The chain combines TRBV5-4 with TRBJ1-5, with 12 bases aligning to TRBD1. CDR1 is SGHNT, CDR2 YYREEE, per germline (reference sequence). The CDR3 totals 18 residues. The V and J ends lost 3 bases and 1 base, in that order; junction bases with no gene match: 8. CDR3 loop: CASSYRDRGRPSNQPQHF. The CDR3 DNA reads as TGTGCCAGCAGCTACCGGGACAGGGGGCGTCCGAGCAATCAGCCCCAGCATTTT.

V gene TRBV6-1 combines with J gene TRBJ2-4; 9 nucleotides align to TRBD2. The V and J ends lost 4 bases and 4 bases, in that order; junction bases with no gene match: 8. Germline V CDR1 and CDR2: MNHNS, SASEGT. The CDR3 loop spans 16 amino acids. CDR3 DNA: TGTGCCAGCAGTGGTTGGCTAGCGGGGCCGAAAAACATTCAGTACTTC. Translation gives CASSGWLAGPKNIQYF.

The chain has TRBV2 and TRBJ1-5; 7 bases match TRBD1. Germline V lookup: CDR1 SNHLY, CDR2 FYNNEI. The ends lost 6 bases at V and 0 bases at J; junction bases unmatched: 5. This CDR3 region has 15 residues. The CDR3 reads CASSPQGLSNQPQHF. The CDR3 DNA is TGTGCCAGCAGCCCACAGGGGCTTAGCAATCAGCCCCAGCATTTT.

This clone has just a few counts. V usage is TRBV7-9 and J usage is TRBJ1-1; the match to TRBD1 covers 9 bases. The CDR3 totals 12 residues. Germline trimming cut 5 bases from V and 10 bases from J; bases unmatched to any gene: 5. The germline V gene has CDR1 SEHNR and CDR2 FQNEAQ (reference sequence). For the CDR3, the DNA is TGTGCCAGCAGCCTAACGACAGGGGGAGCTTTCTTT. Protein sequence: CASSLTTGGAFF.

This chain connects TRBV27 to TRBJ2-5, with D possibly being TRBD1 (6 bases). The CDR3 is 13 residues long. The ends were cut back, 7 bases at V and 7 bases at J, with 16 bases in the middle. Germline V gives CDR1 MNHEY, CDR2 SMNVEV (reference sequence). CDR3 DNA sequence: TGTGCCAGCACCACAGGGCCCCCAGGGACCCAGTACTTC. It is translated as CASTTGPPGTQYF.

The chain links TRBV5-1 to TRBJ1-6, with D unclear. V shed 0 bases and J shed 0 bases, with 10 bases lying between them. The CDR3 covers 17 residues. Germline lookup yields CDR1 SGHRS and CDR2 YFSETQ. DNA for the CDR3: TGCGCCAGCAGCTTGGACCCTAGGAGCTCCTATAATTCACCCCTCCACTTT. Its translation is CASSLDPRSSYNSPLHF.

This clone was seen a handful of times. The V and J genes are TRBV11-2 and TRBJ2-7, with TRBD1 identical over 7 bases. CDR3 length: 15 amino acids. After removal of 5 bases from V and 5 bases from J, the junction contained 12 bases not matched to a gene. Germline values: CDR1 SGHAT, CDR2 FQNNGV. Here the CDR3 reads CASSLTGRVADEQYF. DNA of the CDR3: TGTGCCAGCAGCCTGACAGGGAGAGTCGCCGACGAGCAGTACTTC.

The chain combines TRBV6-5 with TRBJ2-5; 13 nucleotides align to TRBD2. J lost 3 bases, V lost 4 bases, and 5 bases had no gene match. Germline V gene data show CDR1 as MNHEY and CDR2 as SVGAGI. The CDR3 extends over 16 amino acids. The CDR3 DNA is TGTGCCAGCAGTTGGACCGGGACTAGCGGGGAAGAGACCCAGTACTTC. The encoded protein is CASSWTGTSGEETQYF.

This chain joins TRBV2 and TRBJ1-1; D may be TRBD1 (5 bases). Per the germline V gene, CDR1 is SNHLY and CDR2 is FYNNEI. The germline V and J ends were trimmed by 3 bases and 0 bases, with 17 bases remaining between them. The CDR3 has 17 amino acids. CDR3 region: CASSEVPVAGLNTEAFF. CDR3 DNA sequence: TGTGCCAGCAGTGAGGTCCCGGTCGCAGGGCTGAACACTGAAGCTTTCTTT. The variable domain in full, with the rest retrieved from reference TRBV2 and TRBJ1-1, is EPEVTQTPSHQVTQMGQEVILRCVPISNHLYFYWYRQILGQKVEFLVSFYNNEISEKSEIFDDQFSVERPDGSNFTLKIRSTKLEDSAMYFCASSEVPVAGLNTEAFFGQGTRLTVV.

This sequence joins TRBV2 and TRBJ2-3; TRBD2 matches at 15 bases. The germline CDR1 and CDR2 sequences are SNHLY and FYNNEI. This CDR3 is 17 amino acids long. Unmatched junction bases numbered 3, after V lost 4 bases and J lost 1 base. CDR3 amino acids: CASSVGTSGGRTDTQYF. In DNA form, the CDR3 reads TGTGCCAGCAGTGTCGGGACTAGCGGGGGGCGCACAGATACGCAGTATTTT.